This is a list of T cell receptor beta chains from one sample in a study of T cell responses to AZD1222 COVID-19 vaccine. Some clones are missing from TCRdb's copy, which holds only in-frame ones; the method was immunoSEQ multiplex PCR. The sample contains 150,000 to 200,000 clones, roughly 90% of which appear only once. The sample here was peripheral blood, taken 28 days after the second AZD1222 dose. The receptors shown here come from an adult who received the AZD1222 COVID-19 vaccine. Each CDR3 is given with its conserved first and last residue. D genes are given only for firm matches. Clone size is shown for a subset of rows, as once, few, many or a class of expanded clone.

J: TRBJ2-3; V: TRBV5-6; D: -; size: -; length: 17; DNA: TGTGCCAGCAGCGAGCTTGGGTTAGGTTCTAGCACAGATACGCAGTATTTT; CDR3: CASSELGLGSSTDTQYF
J: TRBJ2-5; V: TRBV6-5; D: -; size: -; length: 13; DNA: TGTGCCAGCAGCGTACCCGGGGGAGAGACCCAGTACTTC; CDR3: CASSVPGGETQYF
J: TRBJ2-3; V: TRBV5-1; D: TRBD2; size: -; length: 16; DNA: TGCGCCAGCAGCCCCTTAAAGCGGGGGGTAACAGATACGCAGTATTTT; CDR3: CASSPLKRGVTDTQYF
J: TRBJ2-1; V: TRBV6-4; D: TRBD1; size: -; length: 16; DNA: TGTGCCAGCAGTAGGATAGCCGGGACAGGGGTGCATGAGCAGTTCTTC; CDR3: CASSRIAGTGVHEQFF
J: TRBJ1-1; V: TRBV19; D: -; size: -; length: 13; DNA: TGTGCCAGTAACCCCGGGGGAGGAACTGAAGCTTTCTTT; CDR3: CASNPGGGTEAFF
J: TRBJ1-4; V: TRBV5-6; D: TRBD1; size: -; length: 14; DNA: TGTGCCAGCAGCTATACAGGGGTTAACGAAAAACTGTTTTTT; CDR3: CASSYTGVNEKLFF
J: TRBJ2-7; V: TRBV2; D: -; size: once; length: 14; DNA: TGTGCCAGCAGTGAGTACCGGGCGTCCTACGAGCAGTACTTC; CDR3: CASSEYRASYEQYF
J: TRBJ2-7; V: TRBV20-1; D: -; size: -; length: 11; DNA: TGCAGTGCTAGCCCGTCCTACGAGCAGTACTTC; CDR3: CSASPSYEQYF
J: TRBJ1-2; V: TRBV7-9; D: -; size: -; length: 14; DNA: TGTGCCAGCAGCATAACCGGGACCGACTATGGCTACACCTTC; CDR3: CASSITGTDYGYTF
J: TRBJ1-2; V: TRBV6-5; D: -; size: -; length: 15; DNA: TGTGCCAGCACCCCCAACAGGGCCCTTAACTATGGCTACACCTTC; CDR3: CASTPNRALNYGYTF
J: TRBJ2-2; V: TRBV7-8; D: -; size: -; length: 15; DNA: TGTGCCAGCAGCCCCCGCGGCTCCCCCACCGGGGAGCTGTTTTTT; CDR3: CASSPRGSPTGELFF
J: TRBJ1-1; V: TRBV29-1; D: -; size: -; length: 12; DNA: TGCAGCGTTGCGGCAGACTACACTGAAGCTTTCTTT; CDR3: CSVAADYTEAFF
J: TRBJ1-1; V: TRBV10-3; D: -; size: -; length: 14; DNA: TGTGCCATCAGTGAGCCAACAGGGCAGGCTGAAGCTTTCTTT; CDR3: CAISEPTGQAEAFF
J: TRBJ1-4; V: TRBV7-8; D: -; size: -; length: 16; DNA: TGTGCCAGCAGCTACCTACCAGGTAGAACTAATGAAAAACTGTTTTTT; CDR3: CASSYLPGRTNEKLFF
J: TRBJ1-1; V: TRBV28; D: -; size: -; length: 14; DNA: TGTGCCAGCAGTTTATGGGGGGCGGGTACTGAAGCTTTCTTT; CDR3: CASSLWGAGTEAFF
J: TRBJ1-3; V: TRBV14; D: -; size: -; length: 15; DNA: TGTGCCAGCAGCCAAGGGAGTAACCCTGGAAACACCATATATTTT; CDR3: CASSQGSNPGNTIYF
J: TRBJ1-6; V: TRBV7-8; D: -; size: -; length: 15; DNA: TGTGCCAGCAGCCCCGAGAGGGGCCCTCTCTCACCCCTCCACTTT; CDR3: CASSPERGPLSPLHF
J: TRBJ2-7; V: TRBV14; D: -; size: -; length: 17; DNA: TGTGCCAGCAGCGCCCGGGGGCCCCGACAGAGCTCCTACGAGCAGTACTTC; CDR3: CASSARGPRQSSYEQYF
J: TRBJ1-6; V: TRBV5-6; D: TRBD1; size: once; length: 15; DNA: TGTGCCAGCAGAACCGGGACAGGGTGGGGTTCACCCCTCCACTTT; CDR3: CASRTGTGWGSPLHF
J: TRBJ1-2; V: TRBV24-1; D: -; size: -; length: 15; DNA: TGTGCCACCAGTGATTCCGGGACCTCTCCGTATGGCTACACCTTC; CDR3: CATSDSGTSPYGYTF
J: TRBJ2-5; V: TRBV7-9; D: TRBD1; size: -; length: 15; DNA: TGTGCCAGCAGCTACGTAGAGAACGCAGGGGGCTCCCAGTACTTC; CDR3: CASSYVENAGGSQYF
J: TRBJ2-6; V: TRBV19; D: TRBD1; size: -; length: 16; DNA: TGTGCCAGTAGCTACAGGGGTACCTCTGGGGCCAACGTCCTGACTTTC; CDR3: CASSYRGTSGANVLTF
J: TRBJ2-2; V: TRBV7-7; D: -; size: -; length: 15; DNA: TGTGCCAGCAGCTTAGCCCCGGTGGAGGGCGGGGAGCTGTTTTTT; CDR3: CASSLAPVEGGELFF
J: TRBJ2-2; V: TRBV4-3; D: -; size: -; length: 15; DNA: TGCGCCAGCAGCACCCATGGGGGGCTAGGCGGGGAGCTGTTTTTT; CDR3: CASSTHGGLGGELFF
J: TRBJ2-5; V: TRBV6-1; D: -; size: -; length: 16; DNA: TGTGCCAGCAGTGAAGTTGGAAGTGTCGGCGGGGAGACCCAGTACTTC; CDR3: CASSEVGSVGGETQYF
J: TRBJ2-2; V: TRBV3-1/TRBV3-2; D: -; size: -; length: 13; DNA: TGTGCCAGCAGCCTCTTAGGGGCCGGGGAGCTGTTTTTT; CDR3: CASSLLGAGELFF
J: TRBJ2-2; V: TRBV7-9; D: TRBD2; size: -; length: 16; DNA: TGTGCCAGCAGCTCTGGACTAGCGGGGGCTACCGGGGAGCTGTTTTTT; CDR3: CASSSGLAGATGELFF
J: TRBJ1-4; V: TRBV5-6; D: -; size: -; length: 16; DNA: TGTGCCAGCAGCTTGGCCGGAGGGGCTCCAAATGAAAAACTGTTTTTT; CDR3: CASSLAGGAPNEKLFF
J: TRBJ1-1; V: TRBV11-2; D: -; size: once; length: 14; DNA: TGTGCCAGCAGCTCGAGGGGTAAGGGGACTGAAGCTTTCTTT; CDR3: CASSSRGKGTEAFF
J: TRBJ1-6; V: TRBV3-1/TRBV3-2; D: -; size: -; length: 13; DNA: TGTGCCAGCAGCCAAGATATGGGGTCACCCCTCCACTTT; CDR3: CASSQDMGSPLHF
J: TRBJ1-2; V: TRBV10-1; D: -; size: -; length: 12; DNA: TGCGCCAGCAGTGAGGACTCCTATGGCTACACCTTC; CDR3: CASSEDSYGYTF